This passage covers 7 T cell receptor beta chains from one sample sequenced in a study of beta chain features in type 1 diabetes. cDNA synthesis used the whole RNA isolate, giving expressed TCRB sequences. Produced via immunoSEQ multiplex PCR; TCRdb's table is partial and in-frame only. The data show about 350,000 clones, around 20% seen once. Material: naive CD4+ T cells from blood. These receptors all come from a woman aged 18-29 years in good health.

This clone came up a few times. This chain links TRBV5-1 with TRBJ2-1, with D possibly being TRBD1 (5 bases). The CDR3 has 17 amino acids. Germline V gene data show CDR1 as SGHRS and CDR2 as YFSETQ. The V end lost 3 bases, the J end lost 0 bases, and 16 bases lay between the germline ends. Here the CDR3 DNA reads TGCGCCAGCAGCTGGGGCCCCGGTTTGAGCTCCTACAATGAGCAGTTCTTC. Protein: CASSWGPGLSSYNEQFF.

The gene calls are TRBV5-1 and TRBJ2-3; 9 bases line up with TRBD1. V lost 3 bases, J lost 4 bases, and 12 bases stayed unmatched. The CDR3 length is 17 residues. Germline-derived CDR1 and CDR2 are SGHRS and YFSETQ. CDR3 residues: CASSYSPRTGDPDTQYF. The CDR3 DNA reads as TGCGCCAGCAGCTACTCTCCCAGGACAGGGGACCCAGATACGCAGTATTTT.

The CDR3 region has the DNA TGTGCCAGCAGTGAATCGAGAGGCCCAATGAACACTGAAGCTTTCTTT. As protein: CASSESRGPMNTEAFF. The genes are TRBV25-1 and TRBJ1-1; D not certain. Trimming shortened V by 1 base and J by 0 bases, and 12 bases separated the two germline ends. The CDR3 has 16 amino acids. Germline values: CDR1 MGHDK, CDR2 SYGVNS. Combining the CDR3 with reference TRBV25-1 and TRBJ1-1 gives the whole variable domain EADIYQTPRYLVIGTGKKITLECSQTMGHDKMYWYQQDPGMELHLIHYSYGVNSTEKGDLSSESTVSRIRTEHFPLTLESARPSHTSQYLCASSESRGPMNTEAFFGQGTRLTVV.

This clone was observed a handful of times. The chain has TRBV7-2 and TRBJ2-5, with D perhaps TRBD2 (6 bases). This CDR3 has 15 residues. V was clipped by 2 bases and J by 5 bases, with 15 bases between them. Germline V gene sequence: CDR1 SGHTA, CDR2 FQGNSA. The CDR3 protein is CASSLWASAVETQYF. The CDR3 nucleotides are TGTGCCAGCAGCTTATGGGCTAGCGCGGTGGAGACCCAGTACTTC. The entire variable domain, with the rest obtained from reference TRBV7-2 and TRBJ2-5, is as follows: GAGVSQSPSNKVTEKGKDVELRCDPISGHTALYWYRQSLGQGLEFLIYFQGNSAPDKSGLPSDRFSAERTGGSVSTLTIQRTQQEDSAVYLCASSLWASAVETQYFGPGTRLLVL.

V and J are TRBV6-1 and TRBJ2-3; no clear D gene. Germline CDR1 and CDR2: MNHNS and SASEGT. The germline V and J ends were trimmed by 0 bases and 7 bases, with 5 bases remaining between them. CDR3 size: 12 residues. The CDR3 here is CASSEAENTQYF. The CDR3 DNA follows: TGTGCCAGCAGTGAAGCAGAGAATACGCAGTATTTT.

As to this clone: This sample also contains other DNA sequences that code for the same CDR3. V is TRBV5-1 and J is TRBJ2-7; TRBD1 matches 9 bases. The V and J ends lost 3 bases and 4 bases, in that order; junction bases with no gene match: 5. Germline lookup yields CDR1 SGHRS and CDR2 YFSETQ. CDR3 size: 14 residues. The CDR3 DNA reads TGCGCCAGCAGCTCCGGGACAGGGTTATACGAGCAGTACTTC. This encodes CASSSGTGLYEQYF. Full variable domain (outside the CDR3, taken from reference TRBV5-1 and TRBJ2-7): KAGVTQTPRYLIKTRGQQVTLSCSPISGHRSVSWYQQTPGQGLQFLFEYFSETQRNKGNFPGRFSGRQFSNSRSEMNVSTLELGDSALYLCASSSGTGLYEQYFGPGTRLTVT.

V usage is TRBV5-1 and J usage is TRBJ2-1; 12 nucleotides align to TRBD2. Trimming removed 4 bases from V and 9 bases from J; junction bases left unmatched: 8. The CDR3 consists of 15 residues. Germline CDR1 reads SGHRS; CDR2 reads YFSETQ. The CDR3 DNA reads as TGCGCCAGCAGCCCGACTAGCGGGAGTGTTGGTGAGCAGTTCTTC. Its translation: CASSPTSGSVGEQFF. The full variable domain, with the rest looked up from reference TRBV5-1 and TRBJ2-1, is KAGVTQTPRYLIKTRGQQVTLSCSPISGHRSVSWYQQTPGQGLQFLFEYFSETQRNKGNFPGRFSGRQFSNSRSEMNVSTLELGDSALYLCASSPTSGSVGEQFFGPGTRLTVL.